This T cell receptor beta chain came from a study of T cells in localized non-small cell lung cancer. Notes on the study in general: Adjacent lung exhibited a median of 57 among the 100 most abundant tumor clones. Uninvolved adjacent lung showed higher T cell clonality than tumor. Those with higher blood T cell density had longer overall survival.

A note on this clone: Its target is not known.

Germline V gives CDR1 SNHLY, CDR2 FYNNEI. J gave up 1 base and V 6 bases, and 6 bases lay outside the gene matches. CDR3 length: 15 amino acids. Clones were sequenced by immunoSEQ multiplex PCR, and TCRdb holds only the in-frame ones, with some missing. Of 90,000 to 95,000 clones in the sample, approximately 86% are singletons; the top ten hold around 16%. The source material was peripheral blood, sampled before any cancer treatment. The TCR was taken from a man aged 40 to 70 with stage I squamous cell lung carcinoma. The chain combines TRBV2 with TRBJ1-5; 7 positions agree with TRBD1. The CDR3: CASRKEGASNQPQHF. In nucleotides, the CDR3 is TGTGCCAGCAGGAAAGAGGGGGCGAGCAATCAGCCCCAGCATTTT. Filled out from reference TRBV2 and TRBJ1-5, the complete variable domain reads EPEVTQTPSHQVTQMGQEVILRCVPISNHLYFYWYRQILGQKVEFLVSFYNNEISEKSEIFDDQFSVERPDGSNFTLKIRSTKLEDSAMYFCASRKEGASNQPQHFGDGTRLSIL.